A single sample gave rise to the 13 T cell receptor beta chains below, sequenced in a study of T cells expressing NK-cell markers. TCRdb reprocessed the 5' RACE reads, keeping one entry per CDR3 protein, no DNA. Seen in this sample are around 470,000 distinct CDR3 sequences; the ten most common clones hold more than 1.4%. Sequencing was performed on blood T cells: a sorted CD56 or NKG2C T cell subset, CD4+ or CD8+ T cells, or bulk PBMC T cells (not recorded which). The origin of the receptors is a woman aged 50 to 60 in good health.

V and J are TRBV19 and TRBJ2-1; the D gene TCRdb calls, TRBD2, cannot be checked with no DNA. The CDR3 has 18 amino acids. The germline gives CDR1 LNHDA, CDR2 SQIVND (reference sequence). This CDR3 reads CASMGPTSGRTLPNEQFF.

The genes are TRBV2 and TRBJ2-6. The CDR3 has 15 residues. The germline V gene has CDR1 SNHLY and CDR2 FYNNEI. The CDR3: CASFKNPSGANVLTF.

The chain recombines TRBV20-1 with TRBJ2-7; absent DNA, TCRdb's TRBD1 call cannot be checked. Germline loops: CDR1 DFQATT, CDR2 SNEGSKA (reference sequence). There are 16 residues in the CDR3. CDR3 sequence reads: CSARRRAGTGTYEQYF.

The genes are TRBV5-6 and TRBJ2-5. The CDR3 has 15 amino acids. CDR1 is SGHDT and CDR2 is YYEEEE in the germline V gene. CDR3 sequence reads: CASSLPGVGQETQYF.

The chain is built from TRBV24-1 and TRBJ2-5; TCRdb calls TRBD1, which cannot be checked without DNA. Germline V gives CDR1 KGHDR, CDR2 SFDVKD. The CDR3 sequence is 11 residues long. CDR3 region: CAISRGETQYF.

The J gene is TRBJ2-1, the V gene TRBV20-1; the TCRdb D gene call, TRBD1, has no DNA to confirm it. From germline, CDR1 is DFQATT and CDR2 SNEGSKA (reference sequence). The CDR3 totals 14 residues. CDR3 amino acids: CSATYRVGYNEQFF.

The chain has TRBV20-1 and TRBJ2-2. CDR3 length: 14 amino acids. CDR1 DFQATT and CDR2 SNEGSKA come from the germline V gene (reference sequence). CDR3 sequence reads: CSAIRLASTGELFF.

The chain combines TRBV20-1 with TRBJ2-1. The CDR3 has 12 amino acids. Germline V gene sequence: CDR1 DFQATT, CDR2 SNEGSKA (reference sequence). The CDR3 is CSAEHADNEQFF.

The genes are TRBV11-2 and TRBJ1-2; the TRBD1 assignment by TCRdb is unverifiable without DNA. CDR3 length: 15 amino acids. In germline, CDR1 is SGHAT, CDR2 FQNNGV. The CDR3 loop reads CASSPSGTGLWGYTF.

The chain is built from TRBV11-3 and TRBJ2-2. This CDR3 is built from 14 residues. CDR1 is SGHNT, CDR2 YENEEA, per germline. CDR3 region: CASSSGMNTGELFF.

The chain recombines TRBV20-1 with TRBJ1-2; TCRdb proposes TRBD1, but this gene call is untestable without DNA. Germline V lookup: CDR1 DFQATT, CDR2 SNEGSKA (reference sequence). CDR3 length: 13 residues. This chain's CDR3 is CSARGTANYGYTF.

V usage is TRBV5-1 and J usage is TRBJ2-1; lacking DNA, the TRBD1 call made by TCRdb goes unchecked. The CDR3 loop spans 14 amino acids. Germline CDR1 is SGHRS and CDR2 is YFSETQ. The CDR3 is CASSLSRQGGEQFF.

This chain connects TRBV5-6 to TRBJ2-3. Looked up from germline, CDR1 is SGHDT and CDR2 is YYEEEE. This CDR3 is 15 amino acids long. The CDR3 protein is CASSLDVQNTDTQYF.